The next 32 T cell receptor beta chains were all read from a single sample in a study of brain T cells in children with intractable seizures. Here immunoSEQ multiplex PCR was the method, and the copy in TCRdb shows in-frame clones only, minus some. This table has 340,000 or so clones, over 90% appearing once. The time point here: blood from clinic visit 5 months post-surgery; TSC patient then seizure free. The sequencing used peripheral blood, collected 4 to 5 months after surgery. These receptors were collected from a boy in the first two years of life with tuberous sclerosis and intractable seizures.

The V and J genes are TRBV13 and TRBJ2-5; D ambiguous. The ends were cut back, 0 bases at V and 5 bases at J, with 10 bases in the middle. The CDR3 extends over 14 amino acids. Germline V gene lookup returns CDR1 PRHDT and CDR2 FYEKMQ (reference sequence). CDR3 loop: CASSLGAPKETQYF. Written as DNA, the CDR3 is TGTGCCAGCAGCTTAGGGGCGCCTAAGGAGACCCAGTACTTC.

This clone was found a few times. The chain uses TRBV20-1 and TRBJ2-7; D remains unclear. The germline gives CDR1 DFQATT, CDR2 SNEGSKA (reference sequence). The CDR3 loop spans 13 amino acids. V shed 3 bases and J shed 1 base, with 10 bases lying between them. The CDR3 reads CSASAGVSYEQYF. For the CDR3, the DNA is TGCAGTGCTAGTGCTGGGGTTTCCTACGAGCAGTACTTC.

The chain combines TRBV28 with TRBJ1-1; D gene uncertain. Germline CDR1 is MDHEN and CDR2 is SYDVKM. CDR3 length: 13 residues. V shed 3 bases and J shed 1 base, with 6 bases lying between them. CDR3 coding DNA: TGTGCCAGCAGTTTGGCCCGGAACACTGAAGCTTTCTTT. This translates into CASSLARNTEAFF.

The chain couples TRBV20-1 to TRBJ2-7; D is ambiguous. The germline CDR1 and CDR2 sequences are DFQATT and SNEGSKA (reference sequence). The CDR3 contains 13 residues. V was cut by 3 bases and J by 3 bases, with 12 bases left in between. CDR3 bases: TGCAGTGCTAGTCCCGACTTATACTACGAGCAGTACTTC. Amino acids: CSASPDLYYEQYF.

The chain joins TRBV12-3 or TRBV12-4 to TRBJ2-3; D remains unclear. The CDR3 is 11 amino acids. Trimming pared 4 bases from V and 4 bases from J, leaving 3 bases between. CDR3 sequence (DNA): TGTGCCAGCAGTTCTGCAGATACGCAGTATTTT. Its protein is CASSSADTQYF.

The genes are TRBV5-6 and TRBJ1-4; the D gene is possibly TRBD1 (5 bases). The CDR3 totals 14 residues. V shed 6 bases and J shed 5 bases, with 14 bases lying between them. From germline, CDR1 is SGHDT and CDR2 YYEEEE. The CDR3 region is CASTLGTLNEKLFF. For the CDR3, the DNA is TGTGCCAGCACCTTAGGGACCCTCAATGAAAAACTGTTTTTT.

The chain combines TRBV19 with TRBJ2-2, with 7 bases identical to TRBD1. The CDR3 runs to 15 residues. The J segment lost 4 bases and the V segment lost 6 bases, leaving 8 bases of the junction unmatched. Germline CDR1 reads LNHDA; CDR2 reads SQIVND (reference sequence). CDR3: CASRHETGITGELFF. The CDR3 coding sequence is TGTGCCAGTAGACACGAGACAGGGATCACCGGGGAGCTGTTTTTT. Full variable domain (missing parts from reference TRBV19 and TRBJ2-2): DGGITQSPKYLFRKEGQNVTLSCEQNLNHDAMYWYRQDPGQGLRLIYYSQIVNDFQKGDIAEGYSVSREKKESFPLTVTSAQKNPTAFYLCASRHETGITGELFFGEGSRLTVL.

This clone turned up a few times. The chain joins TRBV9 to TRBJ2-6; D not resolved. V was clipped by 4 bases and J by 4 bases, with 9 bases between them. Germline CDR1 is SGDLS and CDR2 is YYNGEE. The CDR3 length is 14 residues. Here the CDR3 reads CASSPEYGANVLTF. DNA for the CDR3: TGTGCCAGCAGCCCTGAGTACGGGGCCAACGTCCTGACTTTC.

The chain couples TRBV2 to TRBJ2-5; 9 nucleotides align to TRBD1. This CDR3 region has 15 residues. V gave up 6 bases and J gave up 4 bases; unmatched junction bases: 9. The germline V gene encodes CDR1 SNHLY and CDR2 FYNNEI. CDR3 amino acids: CASSEQGAGGETQYF. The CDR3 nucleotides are TGTGCCAGCAGCGAACAGGGGGCCGGGGGAGAGACCCAGTACTTC.

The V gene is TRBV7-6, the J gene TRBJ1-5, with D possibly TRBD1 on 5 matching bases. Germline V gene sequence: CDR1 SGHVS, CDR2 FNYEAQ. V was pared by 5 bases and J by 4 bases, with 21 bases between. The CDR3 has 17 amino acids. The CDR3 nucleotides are TGTGCCAGCAGCCCCAGGGACGTAGGGACCTATAATCAGCCCCAGCATTTT. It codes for CASSPRDVGTYNQPQHF.

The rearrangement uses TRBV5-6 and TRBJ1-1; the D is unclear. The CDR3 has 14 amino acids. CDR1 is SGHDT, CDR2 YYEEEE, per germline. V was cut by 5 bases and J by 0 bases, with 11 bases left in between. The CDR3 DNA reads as TGTGCCAGCAGACAGCACCCGATGAACACTGAAGCTTTCTTT. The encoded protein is CASRQHPMNTEAFF.

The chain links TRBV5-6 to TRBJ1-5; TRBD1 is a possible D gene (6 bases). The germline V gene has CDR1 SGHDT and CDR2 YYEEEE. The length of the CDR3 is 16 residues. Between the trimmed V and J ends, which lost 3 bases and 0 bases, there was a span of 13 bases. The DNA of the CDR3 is TGTGCCAGCAGCTCTCGGACAGCTTATAGCAATCAGCCCCAGCATTTT. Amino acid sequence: CASSSRTAYSNQPQHF.

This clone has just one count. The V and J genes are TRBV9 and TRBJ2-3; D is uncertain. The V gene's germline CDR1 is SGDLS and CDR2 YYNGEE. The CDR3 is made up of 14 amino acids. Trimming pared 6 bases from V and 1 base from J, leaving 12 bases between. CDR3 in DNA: TGTGCCAGCAACCTCCTGGGCGGCACAGATACGCAGTATTTT. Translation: CASNLLGGTDTQYF.

Here the CDR3 DNA reads TGTGCCAGCAGTAACGGACAGGGGGCAACCTACGAGCAGTACTTC. Protein: CASSNGQGATYEQYF. J is TRBJ2-7 and V is TRBV6-5, with 11 bases aligning to TRBD1. Unmatched junction bases numbered 5, after V lost 5 bases and J lost 2 bases. The CDR3 spans 15 residues. Germline V gene data show CDR1 as MNHEY and CDR2 as SVGAGI.

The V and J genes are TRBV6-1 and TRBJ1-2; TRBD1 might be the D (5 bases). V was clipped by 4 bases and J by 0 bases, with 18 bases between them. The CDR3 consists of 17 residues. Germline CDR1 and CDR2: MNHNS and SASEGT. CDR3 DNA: TGTGCCAGCAGTGTCCGGGACGGGATACCTTCTAACTATGGCTACACCTTC. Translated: CASSVRDGIPSNYGYTF.

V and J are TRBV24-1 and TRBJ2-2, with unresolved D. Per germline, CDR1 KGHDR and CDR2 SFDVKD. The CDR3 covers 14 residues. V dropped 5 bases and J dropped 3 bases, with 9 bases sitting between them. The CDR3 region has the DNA TGTGCCACCAGTGTGGGTGGGGACACCGGGGAGCTGTTTTTT. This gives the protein CATSVGGDTGELFF.

CDR3 loop: CASSLKRGYGYTF. CDR3 nucleotides: TGTGCCAGCAGCTTAAAAAGGGGGTATGGCTACACCTTC. The genes are TRBV7-2 and TRBJ1-2, with D perhaps matching TRBD1 (6 bases). Trimming stripped 2 bases from V and 5 bases from J, with 9 bases between. The CDR3 consists of 13 residues. Per germline, CDR1 SGHTA and CDR2 FQGNSA.

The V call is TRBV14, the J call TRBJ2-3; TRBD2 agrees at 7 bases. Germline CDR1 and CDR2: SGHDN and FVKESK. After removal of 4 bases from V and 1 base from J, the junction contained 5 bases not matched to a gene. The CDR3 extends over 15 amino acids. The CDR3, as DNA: TGTGCCAGCAGCCGGCGGGGGTTCGGCACAGATACGCAGTATTTT. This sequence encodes CASSRRGFGTDTQYF.

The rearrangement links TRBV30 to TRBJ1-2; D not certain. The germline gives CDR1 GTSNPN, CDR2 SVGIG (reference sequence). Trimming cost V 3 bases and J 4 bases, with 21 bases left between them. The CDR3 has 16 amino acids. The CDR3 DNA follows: TGTGCCTGGAGAGGTACCAGACTAACCTTGATCTATGGCTACACCTTC. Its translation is CAWRGTRLTLIYGYTF.

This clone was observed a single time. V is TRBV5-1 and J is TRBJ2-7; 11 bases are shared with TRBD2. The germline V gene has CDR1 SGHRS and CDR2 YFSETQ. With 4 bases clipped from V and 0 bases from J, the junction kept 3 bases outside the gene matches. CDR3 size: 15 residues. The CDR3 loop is CASSLTSGTSYEQYF. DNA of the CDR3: TGCGCCAGCAGCCTGACTAGCGGGACCTCCTACGAGCAGTACTTC.

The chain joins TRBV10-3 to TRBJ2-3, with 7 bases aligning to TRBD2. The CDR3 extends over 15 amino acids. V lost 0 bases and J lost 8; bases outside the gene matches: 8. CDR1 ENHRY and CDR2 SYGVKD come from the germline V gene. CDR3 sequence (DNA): TGTGCCATCAGTGAGTCGTGGGAGGGGTTCGGTACGCAGTATTTT. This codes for CAISESWEGFGTQYF.

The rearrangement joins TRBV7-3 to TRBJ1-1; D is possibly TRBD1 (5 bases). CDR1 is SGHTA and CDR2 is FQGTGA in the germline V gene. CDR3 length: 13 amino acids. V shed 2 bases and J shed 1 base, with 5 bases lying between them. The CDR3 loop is CASSLGANTEAFF. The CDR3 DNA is TGTGCCAGCAGCTTAGGGGCGAACACTGAAGCTTTCTTT.

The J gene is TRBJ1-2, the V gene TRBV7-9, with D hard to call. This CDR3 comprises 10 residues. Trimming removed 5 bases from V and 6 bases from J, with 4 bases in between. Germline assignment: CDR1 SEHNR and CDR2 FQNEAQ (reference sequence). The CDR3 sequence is CASSNNGYTF. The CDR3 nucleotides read TGTGCCAGCAGCAACAATGGCTACACCTTC. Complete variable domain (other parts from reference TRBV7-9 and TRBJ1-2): DTGVSQNPRHKITKRGQNVTFRCDPISEHNRLYWYRQTLGQGPEFLTYFQNEAQLEKSRLLSDRFSAERPKGSFSTLEIQRTEQGDSAMYLCASSNNGYTFGSGTRLTVV.

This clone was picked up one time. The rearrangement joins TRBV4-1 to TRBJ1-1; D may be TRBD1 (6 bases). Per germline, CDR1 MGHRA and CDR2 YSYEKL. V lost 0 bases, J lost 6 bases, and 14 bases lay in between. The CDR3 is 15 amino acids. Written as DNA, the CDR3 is TGCGCCAGCAGCCAAGATCTTGGGAGGGGGTCTGAAGCTTTCTTT. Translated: CASSQDLGRGSEAFF.

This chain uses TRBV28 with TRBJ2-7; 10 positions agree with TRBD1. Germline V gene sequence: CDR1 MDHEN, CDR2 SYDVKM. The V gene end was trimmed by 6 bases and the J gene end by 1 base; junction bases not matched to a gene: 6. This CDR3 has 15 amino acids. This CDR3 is CASRGGQGLSYEQYF. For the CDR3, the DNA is TGTGCCAGCAGGGGGGGACAGGGGTTATCCTACGAGCAGTACTTC.

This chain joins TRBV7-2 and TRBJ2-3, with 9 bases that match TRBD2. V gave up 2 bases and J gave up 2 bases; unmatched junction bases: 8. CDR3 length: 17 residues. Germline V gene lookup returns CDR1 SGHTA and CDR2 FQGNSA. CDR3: CASSLFPSGAVTDTQYF. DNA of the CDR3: TGTGCCAGCAGCTTATTCCCTAGCGGGGCCGTCACAGATACGCAGTATTTT.

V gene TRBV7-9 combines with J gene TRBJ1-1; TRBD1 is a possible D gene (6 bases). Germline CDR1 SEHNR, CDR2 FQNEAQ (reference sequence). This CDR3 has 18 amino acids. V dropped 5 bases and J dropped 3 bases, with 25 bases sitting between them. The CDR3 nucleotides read TGTGCCAGCAGCCCAATGGGGGCGGTAGATGTCGGAGACACTGAAGCTTTCTTT. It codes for CASSPMGAVDVGDTEAFF.

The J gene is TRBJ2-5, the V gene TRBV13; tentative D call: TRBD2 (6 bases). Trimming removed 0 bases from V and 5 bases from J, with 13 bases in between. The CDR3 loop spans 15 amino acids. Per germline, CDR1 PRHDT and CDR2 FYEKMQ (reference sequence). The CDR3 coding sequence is TGTGCCAGCAGCTTAGGAGGCCTACGGGAGGAGACCCAGTACTTC. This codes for CASSLGGLREETQYF.

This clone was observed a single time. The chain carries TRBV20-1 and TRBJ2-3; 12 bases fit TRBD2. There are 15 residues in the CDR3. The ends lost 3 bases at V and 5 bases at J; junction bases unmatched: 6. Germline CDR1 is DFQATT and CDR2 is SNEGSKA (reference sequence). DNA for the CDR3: TGCAGTGCTAGTAGGCTAGCGGGGGGGCAAGATACGCAGTATTTT. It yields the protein CSASRLAGGQDTQYF.

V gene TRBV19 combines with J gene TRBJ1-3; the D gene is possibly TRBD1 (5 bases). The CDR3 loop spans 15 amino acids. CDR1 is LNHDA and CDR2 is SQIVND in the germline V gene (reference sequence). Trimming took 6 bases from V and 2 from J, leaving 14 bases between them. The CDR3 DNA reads TGTGCCAGTAGCGAACAGGTTCTTCCTGGAAACACCATATATTTT. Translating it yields CASSEQVLPGNTIYF.

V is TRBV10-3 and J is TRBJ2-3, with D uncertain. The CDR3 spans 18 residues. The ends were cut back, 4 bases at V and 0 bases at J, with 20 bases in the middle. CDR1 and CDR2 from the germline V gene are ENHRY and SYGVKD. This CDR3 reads CAISGHWLWDRSTDTQYF. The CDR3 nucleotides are TGTGCCATCAGTGGGCATTGGTTGTGGGATAGAAGCACAGATACGCAGTATTTT.

CDR3 loop: CASSLRPDSRVGPTDTQYF. CDR3 DNA sequence: TGTGCCAGCAGTTTACGGCCGGACAGTCGCGTGGGTCCCACAGATACGCAGTATTTT. V is TRBV27 and J is TRBJ2-3, with D perhaps TRBD1 (6 bases). Germline-derived CDR1 and CDR2 are MNHEY and SMNVEV (reference sequence). The CDR3 length is 19 residues. The V gene lost 2 bases and the J gene lost 2 bases, with 23 bases spanning the gap.